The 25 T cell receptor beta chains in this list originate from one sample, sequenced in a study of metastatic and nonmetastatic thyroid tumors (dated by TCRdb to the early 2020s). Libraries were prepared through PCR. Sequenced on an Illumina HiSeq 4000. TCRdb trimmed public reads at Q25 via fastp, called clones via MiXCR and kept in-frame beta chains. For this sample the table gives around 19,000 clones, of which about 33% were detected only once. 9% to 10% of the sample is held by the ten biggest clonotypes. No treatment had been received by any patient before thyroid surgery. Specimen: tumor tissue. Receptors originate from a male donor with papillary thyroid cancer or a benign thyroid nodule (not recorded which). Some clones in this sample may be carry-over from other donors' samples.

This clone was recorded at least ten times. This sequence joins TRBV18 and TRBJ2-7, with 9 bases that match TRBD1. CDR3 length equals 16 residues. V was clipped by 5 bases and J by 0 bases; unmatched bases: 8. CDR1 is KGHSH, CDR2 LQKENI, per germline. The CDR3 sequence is CASSLRGQGFSYEQYF. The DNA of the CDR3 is TGTGCCAGCTCATTGAGAGGACAGGGGTTCTCCTACGAGCAGTACTTC.

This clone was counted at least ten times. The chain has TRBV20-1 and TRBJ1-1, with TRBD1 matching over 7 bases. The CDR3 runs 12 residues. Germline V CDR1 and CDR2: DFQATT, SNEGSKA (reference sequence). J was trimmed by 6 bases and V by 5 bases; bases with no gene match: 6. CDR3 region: CSALDRVAEAFF. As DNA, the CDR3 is TGCAGTGCTCTTGACAGGGTAGCTGAAGCTTTCTTT.

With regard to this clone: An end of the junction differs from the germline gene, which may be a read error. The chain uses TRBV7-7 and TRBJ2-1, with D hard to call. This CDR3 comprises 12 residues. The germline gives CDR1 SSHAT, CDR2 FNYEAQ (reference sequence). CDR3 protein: CASSNDGNEQFF. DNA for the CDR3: TGTGCTAGCAGCAACGACGGGAATGAGCAGTTCTTC.

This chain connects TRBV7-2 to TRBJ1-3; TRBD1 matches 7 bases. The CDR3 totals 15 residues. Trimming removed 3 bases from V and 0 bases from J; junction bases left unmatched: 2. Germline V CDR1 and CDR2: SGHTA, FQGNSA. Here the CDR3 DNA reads TGTGCCAGCAGCTTCGGGACAGTCTCTGGAAACACCATATATTTT. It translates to CASSFGTVSGNTIYF.

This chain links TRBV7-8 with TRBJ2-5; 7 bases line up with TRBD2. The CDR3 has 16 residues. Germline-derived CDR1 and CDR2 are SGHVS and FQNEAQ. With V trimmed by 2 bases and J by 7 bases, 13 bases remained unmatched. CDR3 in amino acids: CASSLTPGGSLGTQYF. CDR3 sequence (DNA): TGTGCCAGCAGCTTAACGCCTGGCGGGAGTCTTGGGACCCAGTACTTC.

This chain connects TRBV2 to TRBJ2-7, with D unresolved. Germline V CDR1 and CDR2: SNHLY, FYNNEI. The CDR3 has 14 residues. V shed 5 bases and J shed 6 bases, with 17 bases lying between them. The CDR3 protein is CASSLTLSLSEQYF. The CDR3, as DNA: TGTGCCAGCAGTCTTACCCTCTCCCTGAGCGAGCAGTACTTC.

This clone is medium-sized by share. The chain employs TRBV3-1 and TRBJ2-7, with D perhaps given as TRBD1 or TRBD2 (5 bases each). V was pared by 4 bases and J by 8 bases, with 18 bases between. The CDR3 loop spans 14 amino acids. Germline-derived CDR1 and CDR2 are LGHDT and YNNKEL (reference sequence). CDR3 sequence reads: CASSPGPDVGKQYF. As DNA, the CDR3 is TGTGCCAGCAGCCCGGGACCAGACGTCGGCAAGCAGTACTTC.

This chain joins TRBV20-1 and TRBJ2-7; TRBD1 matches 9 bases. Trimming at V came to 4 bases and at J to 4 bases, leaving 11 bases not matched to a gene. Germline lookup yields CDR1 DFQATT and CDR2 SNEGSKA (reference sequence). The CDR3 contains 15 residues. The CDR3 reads CSATDPGTGTYEQYF. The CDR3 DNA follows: TGCAGTGCTACGGACCCCGGGACAGGGACATACGAGCAGTACTTC.

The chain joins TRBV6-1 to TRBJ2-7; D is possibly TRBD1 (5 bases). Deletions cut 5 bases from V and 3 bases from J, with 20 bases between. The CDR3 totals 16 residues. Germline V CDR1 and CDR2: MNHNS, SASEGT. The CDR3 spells CASSPWIVGVDYEQYF. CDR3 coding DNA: TGTGCCAGCAGTCCATGGATAGTAGGGGTAGACTACGAGCAGTACTTC.

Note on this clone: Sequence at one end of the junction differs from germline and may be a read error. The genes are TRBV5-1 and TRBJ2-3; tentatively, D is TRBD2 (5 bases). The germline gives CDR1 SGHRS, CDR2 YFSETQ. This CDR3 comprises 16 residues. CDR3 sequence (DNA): TGCGCCAGCAGCTTGGAGCGGCAGCTACCCACAGATACGCATTCTTTT. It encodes CASSLERQLPTDTHSF.

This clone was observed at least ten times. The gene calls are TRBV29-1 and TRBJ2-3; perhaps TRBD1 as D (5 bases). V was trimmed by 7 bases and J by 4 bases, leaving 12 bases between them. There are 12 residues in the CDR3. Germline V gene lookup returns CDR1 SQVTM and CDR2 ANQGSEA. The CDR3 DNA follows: TGCAGCGGGAAAAGGGGCCCAGATACGCAGTATTTT. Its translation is CSGKRGPDTQYF.

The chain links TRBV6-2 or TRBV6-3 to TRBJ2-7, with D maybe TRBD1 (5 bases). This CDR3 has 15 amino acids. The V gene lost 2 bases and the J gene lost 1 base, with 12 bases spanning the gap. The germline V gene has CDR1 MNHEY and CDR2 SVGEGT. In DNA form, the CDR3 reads TGTGCCAGCAGTTACCCGCAGACAGCTTCCTACGAGCAGTACTTC. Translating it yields CASSYPQTASYEQYF.

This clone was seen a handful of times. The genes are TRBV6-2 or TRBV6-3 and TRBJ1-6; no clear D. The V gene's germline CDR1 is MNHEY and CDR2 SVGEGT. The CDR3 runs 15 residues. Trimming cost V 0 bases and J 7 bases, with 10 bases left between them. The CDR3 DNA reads TGTGCCAGCAGTTACTCAGGCAACGGGAATTCACCCCTCCACTTT. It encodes CASSYSGNGNSPLHF.

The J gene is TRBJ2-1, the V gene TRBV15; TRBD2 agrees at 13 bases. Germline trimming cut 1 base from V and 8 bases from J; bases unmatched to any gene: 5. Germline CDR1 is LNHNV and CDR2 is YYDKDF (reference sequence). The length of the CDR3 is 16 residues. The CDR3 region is CATSRGTSGSAHEQFF. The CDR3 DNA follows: TGTGCCACCAGCAGAGGGACTAGCGGGAGTGCCCATGAGCAGTTCTTC.

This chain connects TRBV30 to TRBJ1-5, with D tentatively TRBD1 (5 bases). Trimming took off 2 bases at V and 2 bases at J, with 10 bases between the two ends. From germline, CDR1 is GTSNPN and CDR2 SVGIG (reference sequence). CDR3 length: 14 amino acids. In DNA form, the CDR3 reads TGTGCCTGGAGTAGGACAAAGGGCAATCAGCCCCAGCATTTT. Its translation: CAWSRTKGNQPQHF.

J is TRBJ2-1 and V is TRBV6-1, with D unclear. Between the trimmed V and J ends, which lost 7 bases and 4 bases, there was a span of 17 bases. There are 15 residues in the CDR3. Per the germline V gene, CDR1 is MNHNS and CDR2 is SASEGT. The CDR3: CASKASGPGYNEQFF. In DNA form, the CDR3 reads TGTGCCAGCAAAGCCTCGGGCCCCGGTTACAATGAGCAGTTCTTC.

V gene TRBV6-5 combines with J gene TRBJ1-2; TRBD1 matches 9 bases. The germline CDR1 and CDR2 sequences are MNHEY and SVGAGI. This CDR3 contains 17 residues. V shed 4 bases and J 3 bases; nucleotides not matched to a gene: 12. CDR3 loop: CASSLRHGQGRDYGYTF. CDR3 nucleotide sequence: TGTGCCAGCAGTTTACGCCACGGACAGGGGAGGGACTATGGCTACACCTTC.

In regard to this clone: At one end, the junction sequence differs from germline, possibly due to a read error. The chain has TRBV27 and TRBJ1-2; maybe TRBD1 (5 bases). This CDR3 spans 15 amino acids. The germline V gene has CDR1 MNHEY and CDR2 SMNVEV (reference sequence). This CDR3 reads CASSLSPRGSYGCTF. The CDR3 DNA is TGTGCCAGCAGTTTATCTCCTCGGGGGAGCTATGGCTGCACCTTC.

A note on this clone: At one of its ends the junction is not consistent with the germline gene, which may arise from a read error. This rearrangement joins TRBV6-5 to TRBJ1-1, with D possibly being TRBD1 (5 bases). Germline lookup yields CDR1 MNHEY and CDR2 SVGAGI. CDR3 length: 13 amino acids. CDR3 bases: TGTTCCAGCAGTAACACCGGGACCGGTCAAGCTTTCTTT. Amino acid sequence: CSSSNTGTGQAFF.

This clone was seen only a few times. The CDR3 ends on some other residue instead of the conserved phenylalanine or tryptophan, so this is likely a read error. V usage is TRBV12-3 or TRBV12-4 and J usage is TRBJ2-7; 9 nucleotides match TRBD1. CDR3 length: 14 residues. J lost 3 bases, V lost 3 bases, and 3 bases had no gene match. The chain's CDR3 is CASSFTGGGYEQYS. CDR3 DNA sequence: TGTGCCAGCAGTTTTACAGGGGGCGGCTACGAGCAGTACAGC.

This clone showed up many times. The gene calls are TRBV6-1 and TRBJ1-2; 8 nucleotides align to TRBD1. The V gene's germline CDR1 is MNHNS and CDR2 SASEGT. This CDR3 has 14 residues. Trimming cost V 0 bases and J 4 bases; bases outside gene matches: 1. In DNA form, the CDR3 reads TGTGCCAGCAGTGAAGCCGGGACAGGCTATGGCTACACCTTC. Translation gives CASSEAGTGYGYTF.

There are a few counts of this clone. For the CDR3, the DNA is TGTGCCAGTAGTCAGGGGAGCTCCGGGGAGCTGTTTTTT. It codes for CASSQGSSGELFF. V usage is TRBV19 and J usage is TRBJ2-2, with D possibly being TRBD1 (6 bases). Trimming removed 5 bases at V and 6 bases at J, with 10 bases between. The CDR3 covers 13 residues. Germline assignment: CDR1 LNHDA and CDR2 SQIVND (reference sequence).

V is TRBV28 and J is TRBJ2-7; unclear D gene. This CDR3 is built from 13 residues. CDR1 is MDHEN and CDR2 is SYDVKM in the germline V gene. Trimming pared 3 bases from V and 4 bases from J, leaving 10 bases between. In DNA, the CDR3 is TGTGCCAGCAGTTTGAAAGGACCATACGAGCAGTACTTC. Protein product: CASSLKGPYEQYF.

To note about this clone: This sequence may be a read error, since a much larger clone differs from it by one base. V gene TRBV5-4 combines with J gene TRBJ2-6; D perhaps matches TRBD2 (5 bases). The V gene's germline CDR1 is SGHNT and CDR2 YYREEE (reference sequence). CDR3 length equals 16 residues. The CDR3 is CASSFSASSVANVLTF. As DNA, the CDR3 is TGTGCCAGCAGCTTTAGTGCTAGCTCTGTGGCCAACGTCCTGACTTTC.

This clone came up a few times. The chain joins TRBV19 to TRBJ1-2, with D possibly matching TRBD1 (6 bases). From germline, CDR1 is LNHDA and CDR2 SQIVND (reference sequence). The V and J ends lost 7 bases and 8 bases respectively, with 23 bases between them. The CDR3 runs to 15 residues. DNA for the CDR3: TGTGCCAGTACCAAACAGGGTATGGTCGGGACGGGCTACACCTTC. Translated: CASTKQGMVGTGYTF. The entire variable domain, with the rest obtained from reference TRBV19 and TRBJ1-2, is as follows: DGGITQSPKYLFRKEGQNVTLSCEQNLNHDAMYWYRQDPGQGLRLIYYSQIVNDFQKGDIAEGYSVSREKKESFPLTVTSAQKNPTAFYLCASTKQGMVGTGYTFGSGTRLTVV.